Detailed here is one T cell receptor beta chain. There is no known antigen for this receptor. Base qualities were left out, and no much larger clone turns up one base away. The germline V gene sets CDR1 to KGHDR and CDR2 to SFDVKD. Relative to germline, V is missing 2 bases and J is missing 2 bases, with 2 bases of the junction outside any gene match. The CDR3 holds 15 amino acids from the cysteine to the phenylalanine. The read is trimmed to its CDR3 DNA, 45 bases read in frame from base 1. TCRbeta CDR3 regions were amplified from genomic DNA by means of the immunoSEQ Assay, a bias-controlled multiplex PCR. The published analysis was carried out like this. Nucleated cell counts per sample were estimated from amplification of reference gene primers within the assay. Sequence reads were collapsed and filtered to measure the absolute abundance of every unique TCRbeta CDR3 rearrangement. Productive Simpson clonality was computed per sample as the square root of Simpson's diversity index over productive rearrangements. The table was pulled from immuneACCESS by TCRdb, which kept in-frame rearrangements only. Such tables lose some clones; where checked, under half of the loss comes from unresolved V genes, and the rest has no known cause. The V and J calls and the clone size are those of that table, but D and trimming were determined from the DNA. Across this sample there are under 80,000 clones, with approximately 78% seen only once. The ten largest clonotypes hold approximately 5% of the sample.

These data come from a study of blood T cell repertoires in COVID-19 (dated by TCRdb to the early 2020s). For context, the study as a whole: Samples covering the acute and convalescent phases of COVID-19 were provided by collaborators in the United States, Italy and Spain. The material from the prospective study consisted of cDNA or gDNA derived from T cells, B-cell-depleted T cells, or PBMCs. Subjects who had been exposed to COVID-19, were actively infected with it, or had recovered from it provided the deeply sampled blood TCRbeta repertoires that made up the dataset. The repertoires were made available in a free public database intended to serve as a resource for research on the immune response to SARS-CoV-2. The samples were drawn from two sources: the first 160 participants of the ongoing ImmuneRACE study, and 1,254 subjects contributed by 6 global collaborators. A de-identified subject ID, COVID-19 status, age in years and sex were almost always included in the sample metadata. HLA class I and class II types, where available, came from metadata supplied by the sample provider rather than from assay-based typing. The research as a whole found: How much clinical and demographic metadata was included differed by source and by participant, and the metadata was provided uncurated.

Each collaborating institution followed its own protocols to collect whole blood in K2EDTA tubes. For TCRbeta analysis, collaborators shipped samples in one of three forms: frozen whole blood, isolated PBMCs, or DNA extracted from either of those sample types. Recombination connected TRBV24-1 to TRBJ1-3, and 7 junction bases match TRBD1. The specimen was peripheral blood. The sequence came from a woman of 80 years or more with active or convalescent COVID-19. The nucleotides read TGTGCCACCAGTGATTCGCAGGGGGCTGGAAACACCATATATTTT. This codes for CATSDSQGAGNTIYF.